The present T cell receptor (beta chain) was sequenced within a study of regulatory T cells in long-lasting Graves disease. Turning to the study itself: Prior antithyroid drug treatment in newly diagnosed Graves' patients lasted under 3 months.

This clonotype has ten or more counts. Time point meaning: newly diagnosed GD, antithyroid drugs for less than 3 months. Making the TCR library involved RNA that had been extracted from PBMCs. This CDR3 contains 12 residues. J was trimmed by 10 bases and V by 6 bases; bases with no gene match: 8. Combining iRepertoire HTBI primers with Arm-PCR of CDR3 regions, the authors built TCR beta libraries. TCRdb re-analysed the multiplex PCR reads in MiXCR, keeping a single row per CDR3 protein. The table includes approximately 440,000 distinct CDR3 sequences, about 16% detected once. These sequences were also reported in another study, on T cells in Graves' hyperthyroidism and ophthalmopathy. That paper states: Clinical symptoms, serum thyroxine and TRAb, thyroid ultrasound and orbital computed tomography were used for the diagnoses. Among clonotypes expanded in thyroid above 0.001, most were also found in blood.

The source of this sequence is a middle-aged man with Graves disease. This sequence joins TRBV12-3 or TRBV12-4 and TRBJ1-1; 7 nucleotides line up with TRBD1. The sequencing here drew on peripheral blood mononuclear cells (PBMCs), taken at new diagnosis, from a patient treated with antithyroid drugs. The CDR3 is CASSQQGNGAFF. The CDR3 coding sequence is TGTGCCAGCAGCCAACAGGGGAATGGAGCTTTCTTT.